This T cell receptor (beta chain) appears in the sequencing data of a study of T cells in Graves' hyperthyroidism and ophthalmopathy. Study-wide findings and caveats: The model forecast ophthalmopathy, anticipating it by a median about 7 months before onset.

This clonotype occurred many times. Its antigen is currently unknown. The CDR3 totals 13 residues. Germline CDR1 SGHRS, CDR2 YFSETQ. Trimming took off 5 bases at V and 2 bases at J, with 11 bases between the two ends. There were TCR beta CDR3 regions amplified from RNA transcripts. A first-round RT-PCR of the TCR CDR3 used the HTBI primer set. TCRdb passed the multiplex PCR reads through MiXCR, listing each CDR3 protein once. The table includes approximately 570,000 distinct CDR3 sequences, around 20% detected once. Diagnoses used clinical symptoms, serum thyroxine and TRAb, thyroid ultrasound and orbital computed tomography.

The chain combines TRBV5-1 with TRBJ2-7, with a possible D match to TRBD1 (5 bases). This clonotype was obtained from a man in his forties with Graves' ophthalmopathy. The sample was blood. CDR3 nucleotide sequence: TGCGCCAGCAGTGTGGGGCCTGCCTACGAGCAGTACTTC. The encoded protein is CASSVGPAYEQYF.